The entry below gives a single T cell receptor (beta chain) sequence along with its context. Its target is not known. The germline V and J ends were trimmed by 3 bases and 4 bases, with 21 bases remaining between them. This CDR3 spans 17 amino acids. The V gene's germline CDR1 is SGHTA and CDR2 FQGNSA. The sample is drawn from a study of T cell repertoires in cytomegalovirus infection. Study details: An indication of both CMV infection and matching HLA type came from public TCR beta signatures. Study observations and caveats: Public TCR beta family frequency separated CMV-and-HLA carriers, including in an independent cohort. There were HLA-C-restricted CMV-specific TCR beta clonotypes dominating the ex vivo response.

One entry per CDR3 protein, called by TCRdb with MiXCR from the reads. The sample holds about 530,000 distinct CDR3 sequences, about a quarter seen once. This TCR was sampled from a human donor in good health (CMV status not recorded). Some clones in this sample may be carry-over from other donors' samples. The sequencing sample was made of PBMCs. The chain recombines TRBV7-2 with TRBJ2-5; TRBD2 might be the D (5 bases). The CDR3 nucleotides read TGTGCCAGCAGCTTTTTTGGCGGAGGCTTCTCGGGAGAGACCCAGTACTTC. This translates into CASSFFGGGFSGETQYF.